This passage covers 19 T cell receptor beta chains from one sample sequenced in a study of T cells in Graves' hyperthyroidism and ophthalmopathy. What was amplified from RNA transcripts were TCR beta CDR3 regions. A set of HTBI primers served as the primers for a first-round RT-PCR of the TCR CDR3. Each CDR3 protein gets one entry after TCRdb re-called the multiplex PCR reads with MiXCR. The data hold fewer than 550,000 distinct CDR3 sequences, with roughly 14% observed a single time. Sequencing used blood. These receptors were collected from a woman between 18 and 29 years old with Graves' hyperthyroidism.

The chain carries TRBV4-3 and TRBJ2-2, with TRBD2 as a possible D gene (6 bases). The CDR3 is 17 amino acids. Germline values: CDR1 LGHNA, CDR2 YSLEER. Deletions cut 0 bases from V and 0 bases from J, with 11 bases between. DNA of the CDR3: TGCGCCAGCAGCCAAGATTGGAGGGTTGCGAACACCGGGGAGCTGTTTTTT. Encoded protein: CASSQDWRVANTGELFF.

There are many counts of this clonotype. CDR3 loop: CASSLATGGRETQYF. CDR3 coding DNA: TGTGCCAGCAGCTTGGCGACAGGGGGAAGAGAGACCCAGTACTTC. The rearrangement links TRBV11-1 to TRBJ2-5; 9 bases line up with TRBD1. The CDR3 length is 15 residues. CDR1 SGHAT and CDR2 FQDESV come from the germline V gene (reference sequence). The ends lost 3 bases at V and 4 bases at J; junction bases unmatched: 6.

This clonotype appeared many times. This chain uses TRBV11-2 with TRBJ2-1; 12 positions match TRBD2. The trim removed 5 bases at V and 6 bases at J, leaving 5 bases unmatched. The CDR3 has 15 amino acids. Per the germline V gene, CDR1 is SGHAT and CDR2 is FQNNGV. The CDR3, as DNA: TGTGCCAGCAGCCCAAAGACTAGCGGGAGCAATGAGCAGTTCTTC. Protein product: CASSPKTSGSNEQFF.

The sample holds many counts of this clonotype. The J gene is TRBJ2-7, the V gene TRBV10-2; no clear D gene. The length of the CDR3 is 13 residues. The germline CDR1 and CDR2 sequences are WSHSY and SAAADI. Trimming took 4 bases from V and 3 from J, leaving 10 bases between them. CDR3 sequence: CASSAQSSYEQYF. DNA of the CDR3: TGCGCCAGCAGTGCACAGAGCAGCTACGAGCAGTACTTC.

The V and J genes are TRBV3-1 and TRBJ2-6; TRBD2 matches 9 bases. The junction had 9 bases not matched to a gene; V was cut back by 3 bases and J by 0 bases. Germline CDR1 and CDR2: LGHDT and YNNKEL (reference sequence). The CDR3 runs 19 residues. CDR3 amino acids: CASSQSSGGPPSGANVLTF. The CDR3 DNA sequence: TGTGCCAGCAGCCAGTCGAGCGGGGGGCCCCCCTCTGGGGCCAACGTCCTGACTTTC.

This clonotype was seen ten or more times. The CDR3 nucleotides read TGTGCCAGCAGTCCGACGACCTCTGGAAACACCATATATTTT. Protein sequence: CASSPTTSGNTIYF. The chain is built from TRBV28 and TRBJ1-3; no reliable D call. Germline CDR1 and CDR2: MDHEN and SYDVKM. The germline V and J ends were trimmed by 5 bases and 0 bases, with 8 bases remaining between them. The CDR3 has 14 residues.

This clonotype was detected a few times. The chain uses TRBV15 and TRBJ1-1, with D perhaps TRBD1 (6 bases). Between the trimmed V and J ends, which lost 3 bases and 0 bases, there was a span of 11 bases. The CDR3 totals 15 residues. Germline loops: CDR1 LNHNV, CDR2 YYDKDF (reference sequence). CDR3 bases: TGTGCCACCAGCAGGACAGGCGCCATGAACACTGAAGCTTTCTTT. Residues: CATSRTGAMNTEAFF.

Ten or more counts support this clonotype. The chain employs TRBV11-2 and TRBJ1-5, with 7 positions matching TRBD1. With 8 bases clipped from V and 5 bases from J, the junction kept 3 bases outside the gene matches. Germline V lookup: CDR1 SGHAT, CDR2 FQNNGV. This CDR3 has 12 amino acids. CDR3 nucleotides: TGTGCCAGCGGGACAGAGGATCAGCCCCAGCATTTT. It codes for CASGTEDQPQHF. Based on the CDR3 plus reference TRBV11-2 and TRBJ1-5, the full variable domain is EAGVAQSPRYKIIEKRQSVAFWCNPISGHATLYWYQQILGQGPKLLIQFQNNGVVDDSQLPKDRFSAERLKGVDSTLKIQPAKLEDSAVYLCASGTEDQPQHFGDGTRLSIL.

The rearrangement joins TRBV5-5 to TRBJ1-4, with D unclear. The CDR3 runs to 15 residues. V dropped 4 bases and J dropped 0 bases, with 10 bases sitting between them. Germline V lookup: CDR1 SGHKS, CDR2 YYEKEE (reference sequence). The CDR3 region has the DNA TGTGCCAGCAGCGAGGGCCCGTCAACTAATGAAAAACTGTTTTTT. Protein sequence: CASSEGPSTNEKLFF.

This clonotype was seen repeatedly, ten times or more. The rearrangement uses TRBV20-1 and TRBJ2-7, with D perhaps matching TRBD1 (6 bases). The CDR3 is made up of 15 amino acids. Germline values: CDR1 DFQATT, CDR2 SNEGSKA (reference sequence). Trimming took 3 bases from V and 3 from J, leaving 18 bases between them. The CDR3 loop is CSASGDTGKSYEQYF. The CDR3 nucleotides read TGCAGTGCTAGCGGCGATACAGGGAAGAGCTACGAGCAGTACTTC.

This clonotype was observed a few times. The chain links TRBV7-9 to TRBJ2-7; D call uncertain. V gave up 2 bases and J gave up 3 bases, with 8 bases separating them. The CDR3 runs to 13 residues. CDR1 SEHNR and CDR2 FQNEAQ come from the germline V gene (reference sequence). CDR3 protein: CASSLFPFYEQYF. The CDR3 DNA reads TGTGCCAGCAGCTTATTTCCTTTCTACGAGCAGTACTTC.

This chain joins TRBV3-1 and TRBJ2-3, with D tentatively TRBD2 (6 bases). CDR3 length: 19 residues. Germline assignment: CDR1 LGHDT and CDR2 YNNKEL (reference sequence). V dropped 0 bases and J dropped 0 bases, with 19 bases sitting between them. CDR3 residues: CASSQEGQGGLVSTDTQYF. As DNA, the CDR3 is TGTGCCAGCAGCCAAGAAGGGCAGGGAGGACTCGTTAGCACAGATACGCAGTATTTT.

This clonotype was detected many times. This sequence joins TRBV11-2 and TRBJ1-5, with D unclear. The CDR3 contains 15 residues. V lost 1 base to trimming and J lost 7 bases, with 14 bases between them. Germline assignment: CDR1 SGHAT and CDR2 FQNNGV. CDR3 DNA: TGTGCCAGCAGCTTAGGGGCCGTCCCAGGACAGCCCCAGCATTTT. Its translation: CASSLGAVPGQPQHF.

This chain uses TRBV9 with TRBJ2-7; D gene unclear. The V end was cut by 0 bases, the J end by 4 bases, with 14 bases between. This CDR3 comprises 15 residues. Germline V CDR1 and CDR2: SGDLS, YYNGEE. CDR3 region: CASSVETAPLYEQYF. DNA of the CDR3: TGTGCCAGCAGCGTAGAAACCGCCCCACTTTACGAGCAGTACTTC.

This clonotype has a count of ten or more. The rearrangement uses TRBV7-8 and TRBJ1-1; D is possibly TRBD1 (5 bases). The CDR3 contains 16 residues. CDR1 and CDR2 (germline): SGHVS, FQNEAQ. V was pared by 0 bases and J by 6 bases, with 17 bases between. The chain's CDR3 is CASSLASGGGVAEAFF. The CDR3 DNA sequence: TGTGCCAGCAGCTTAGCTTCGGGGGGAGGAGTAGCTGAAGCTTTCTTT.

This clonotype appeared a few times. The rearrangement uses TRBV27 and TRBJ2-7; TRBD2 aligns across 13 bases. V was clipped by 0 bases and J by 4 bases; unmatched bases: 3. The CDR3 loop spans 16 amino acids. Germline lookup yields CDR1 MNHEY and CDR2 SMNVEV (reference sequence). The CDR3 region is CASSLSTSGRSYEQYF. The CDR3 DNA reads as TGTGCCAGCAGTTTATCGACTAGCGGGAGGTCGTACGAGCAGTACTTC.

This clonotype occurred many times. The rearrangement links TRBV6-1 to TRBJ1-1; 8 bases agree with TRBD1. J gave up 0 bases and V 8 bases, and 23 bases lay outside the gene matches. The CDR3 runs to 20 residues. Looked up from germline, CDR1 is MNHNS and CDR2 is SASEGT. The CDR3, as DNA: TGTGCCAGCTCCCTCGGACAGGGTCTGGGTGTTGGCTTGATGAACACTGAAGCTTTCTTT. Translating gives CASSLGQGLGVGLMNTEAFF.

This clonotype was counted many times. The rearrangement uses TRBV20-1 and TRBJ2-5; 9 bases map to TRBD1. CDR3 length: 13 amino acids. With V trimmed by 4 bases and J by 5 bases, 5 bases remained unmatched. Germline-derived CDR1 and CDR2 are DFQATT and SNEGSKA (reference sequence). The CDR3 sequence: CSATGDREETQYF. CDR3 nucleotide sequence: TGCAGTGCTACTGGGGACAGGGAGGAGACCCAGTACTTC.

This clonotype has a count of ten or more. The chain recombines TRBV5-1 with TRBJ1-1; no definite D call. The ends were cut back, 3 bases at V and 5 bases at J, with 14 bases in the middle. The germline V gene has CDR1 SGHRS and CDR2 YFSETQ. There are 14 residues in the CDR3. CDR3: CASSSETTSTEAFF. CDR3 coding DNA: TGCGCCAGCAGCTCAGAGACAACTAGTACTGAAGCTTTCTTT.